Presented here are 20 T cell receptor beta chains from one specimen sequenced in a study of control samples from healthy donors and cancer patients. Repertoires were generated with immunoSEQ multiplex PCR, while TCRdb's copy carries only in-frame clones and drops some. This sample has 350,000 to 450,000 clones, with 90% found just once. Sequenced sample: PBMCs. These receptors all stem from a man aged 35 to 55 with head and neck cancer.

This clone was picked up a small number of times. V is TRBV5-4 and J is TRBJ1-2; TRBD1 might be the D (5 bases). Germline-derived CDR1 and CDR2 are SGHNT and YYREEE (reference sequence). There are 15 residues in the CDR3. The V end lost 5 bases, the J end lost 0 bases, and 14 bases lay between the germline ends. The CDR3 nucleotides read TGTGCCAGCAGTAACAGGATTAGTACTAACTATGGCTACACCTTC. It yields the protein CASSNRISTNYGYTF.

The chain couples TRBV5-6 to TRBJ2-2; D not resolved. V lost 4 bases to trimming and J lost 5 bases, with 12 bases between them. This CDR3 spans 14 amino acids. Germline CDR1 and CDR2: SGHDT and YYEEEE. The CDR3 reads CASSTKGWTGELFF. Written as DNA, the CDR3 is TGTGCCAGCAGCACAAAAGGTTGGACCGGGGAGCTGTTTTTT.

The chain employs TRBV19 and TRBJ2-2; D may be TRBD2 (5 bases). The CDR3 is 14 amino acids. CDR1 and CDR2 (germline): LNHDA, SQIVND (reference sequence). Between the trimmed V and J ends, which lost 6 bases and 4 bases, there was a span of 12 bases. In DNA, the CDR3 is TGTGCCAGTAGAGACGGGGTAGGCACCGGGGAGCTGTTTTTT. Its protein is CASRDGVGTGELFF.

The count of this clone is one. The J gene is TRBJ2-7, the V gene TRBV19; a possible D gene is TRBD2 (6 bases). V lost 3 bases and J lost 4, with 7 bases in between. This CDR3 is 12 amino acids long. Germline-derived CDR1 and CDR2 are LNHDA and SQIVND (reference sequence). CDR3 nucleotides: TGTGCCAGTAGTATGGAGGGATACGAGCAGTACTTC. Amino acid sequence: CASSMEGYEQYF.

The chain links TRBV7-3 to TRBJ2-7; TRBD1 matches 8 bases. The germline gives CDR1 SGHTA, CDR2 FQGTGA. This CDR3 is 13 amino acids long. Germline trimming cut 4 bases from V and 7 bases from J; bases unmatched to any gene: 6. The CDR3 reads CASSSGQGLEQYF. The CDR3 nucleotides are TGTGCCAGCAGCTCTGGACAGGGACTTGAGCAGTACTTC.

This clone was detected once. The chain couples TRBV6-6 to TRBJ2-3; a weak D match, TRBD1 (5 bases). The CDR3 length is 14 residues. Per the germline V gene, CDR1 is MNHNY and CDR2 is SVGAGI (reference sequence). Trimming took off 2 bases at V and 2 bases at J, with 8 bases between the two ends. CDR3 DNA sequence: TGTGCCAGCAGTTACAGGGGAACCACAGATACGCAGTATTTT. Protein sequence: CASSYRGTTDTQYF.

The chain combines TRBV15 with TRBJ2-1; 7 positions agree with TRBD1. Trimming took 8 bases from V and 0 from J; bases not matched to a gene: 1. The CDR3 consists of 13 residues. Germline lookup yields CDR1 LNHNV and CDR2 YYDKDF (reference sequence). The CDR3: CATGDSSYNEQFF. The CDR3 region has the DNA TGTGCCACCGGGGACAGCTCCTACAATGAGCAGTTCTTC.

CDR3: CATEDLAGGRQETQYF. CDR3 nucleotide sequence: TGTGCCACCGAGGATTTAGCGGGGGGGCGACAAGAGACCCAGTACTTC. The V call is TRBV10-3, the J call TRBJ2-5, with 11 bases matching TRBD2. The CDR3 sequence is 16 residues long. Trimming cost V 10 bases and J 2 bases; bases outside gene matches: 12. Per the germline V gene, CDR1 is ENHRY and CDR2 is SYGVKD.

The chain recombines TRBV18 with TRBJ1-4, with TRBD1 identical over 11 bases. J gave up 5 bases and V 6 bases, and 2 bases lay outside the gene matches. The CDR3 loop spans 14 amino acids. The germline gives CDR1 KGHSH, CDR2 LQKENI. In DNA, the CDR3 is TGTGCCAGCTCGAGGGACAGGGGGAATGAAAAACTGTTTTTT. It specifies CASSRDRGNEKLFF.

This chain uses TRBV12-2 with TRBJ1-1; TRBD1 is taken as the D call from the table, unchecked against the DNA. TRBV12-2 counts as a pseudogene. CDR3 size: 15 residues. The CDR3 is CASRPYRGRNTEAFF. CDR3 coding DNA: TGTGCAAGTCGCCCCTACAGGGGGCGGAACACTGAAGCTTTCTTT.

J is TRBJ1-1 and V is TRBV21-1; the tabulated D call, TRBD1, remains unverified against the DNA. TRBV21-1 has pseudogene status. CDR3 length equals 15 residues. The chain's CDR3 is CASSSRTGGNTEAFF. The DNA of the CDR3 is TGTGCCAGCAGCTCCCGTACAGGGGGAAACACTGAAGCTTTCTTT.

V is TRBV18 and J is TRBJ2-1; 8 positions match TRBD1. With V trimmed by 10 bases and J by 5 bases, 7 bases remained unmatched. This CDR3 has 13 amino acids. Germline lookup yields CDR1 KGHSH and CDR2 LQKENI. This CDR3 is CATKTGEDNEQFF. The CDR3 DNA follows: TGTGCCACCAAGACAGGGGAGGACAATGAGCAGTTCTTC.

The chain links TRBV12-3 or TRBV12-4 to TRBJ2-2; the D gene is possibly TRBD2 (5 bases). Trimming took 5 bases from V and 6 from J, leaving 10 bases between them. The CDR3 has 13 amino acids. CDR3 DNA sequence: TGTGCCAGCAGTCTGGCCGGGGCCGGGGAGCTGTTTTTT. Protein: CASSLAGAGELFF.

The chain employs TRBV9 and TRBJ2-2; the match to TRBD2 covers 14 bases. Losses at the gene ends were 4 bases for V and 5 bases for J; bases not matched to a gene: 4. CDR3 size: 16 residues. In germline, CDR1 is SGDLS, CDR2 YYNGEE. CDR3 region: CASSRGLAGDTGELFF. DNA of the CDR3: TGTGCCAGCAGCCGGGGACTAGCGGGAGATACCGGGGAGCTGTTTTTT.

This chain uses TRBV19 with TRBJ1-2; TRBD1 matches 8 bases. Germline lookup yields CDR1 LNHDA and CDR2 SQIVND (reference sequence). The length of the CDR3 is 14 residues. Germline trimming cut 4 bases from V and 3 bases from J; bases unmatched to any gene: 4. The CDR3 loop reads CASSNLGQDYGYTF. The CDR3 DNA is TGTGCCAGTAGTAACCTGGGACAGGACTATGGCTACACCTTC.

This rearrangement joins TRBV28 to TRBJ2-4; tentatively, D is TRBD2 (5 bases). V lost 2 bases and J lost 14, with 22 bases in between. Germline CDR1 is MDHEN and CDR2 is SYDVKM. The CDR3 covers 15 residues. CDR3 loop: CASSLKALGAGNEYF. The CDR3, as DNA: TGTGCCAGCAGTTTAAAGGCACTAGGCGCAGGAAATGAGTACTTC.

This clone was observed a few times. V usage is TRBV9 and J usage is TRBJ1-4; possibly TRBD1 for D (6 bases). Trimming removed 3 bases from V and 3 bases from J, with 12 bases in between. Germline CDR1 reads SGDLS; CDR2 reads YYNGEE. The CDR3 covers 15 residues. This CDR3 is CASSAQTGSNEKLFF. CDR3 coding DNA: TGTGCCAGCAGCGCCCAGACAGGCTCTAATGAAAAACTGTTTTTT.

The rearrangement joins TRBV9 to TRBJ1-1; D ambiguous. With 0 bases removed from V and 4 bases from J, the gap between germline ends came to 16 bases. The germline V gene encodes CDR1 SGDLS and CDR2 YYNGEE. CDR3 size: 16 residues. In nucleotides, the CDR3 is TGTGCCAGCAGCGTAGTGTCGATGGGGTCAGGCACTGAAGCTTTCTTT. This gives the protein CASSVVSMGSGTEAFF. The whole variable domain, remainder taken from reference TRBV9 and TRBJ1-1, is DSGVTQTPKHLITATGQRVTLRCSPRSGDLSVYWYQQSLDQGLQFLIQYYNGEERAKGNILERFSAQQFPDLHSELNLSSLELGDSALYFCASSVVSMGSGTEAFFGQGTRLTVV.

The chain employs TRBV9 and TRBJ2-1; 7 bases map to TRBD1. CDR3 length: 15 amino acids. Per the germline V gene, CDR1 is SGDLS and CDR2 is YYNGEE. Trimming cost V 0 bases and J 10 bases; bases outside gene matches: 10. This CDR3 reads CASSVGPTGAGEQFF. CDR3 nucleotide sequence: TGTGCCAGCAGCGTAGGGCCTACAGGGGCAGGGGAGCAGTTCTTC.

This clone was seen a handful of times. The chain carries TRBV6-5 and TRBJ1-2; 7 bases agree with TRBD1. This CDR3 is built from 13 residues. CDR1 MNHEY and CDR2 SVGAGI come from the germline V gene. V lost 6 bases to trimming and J lost 8 bases; unmatched junction nucleotides: 9. Here the CDR3 reads CASRPTGARGYTF. DNA of the CDR3: TGTGCCAGCAGACCTACAGGGGCCAGGGGCTACACCTTC.